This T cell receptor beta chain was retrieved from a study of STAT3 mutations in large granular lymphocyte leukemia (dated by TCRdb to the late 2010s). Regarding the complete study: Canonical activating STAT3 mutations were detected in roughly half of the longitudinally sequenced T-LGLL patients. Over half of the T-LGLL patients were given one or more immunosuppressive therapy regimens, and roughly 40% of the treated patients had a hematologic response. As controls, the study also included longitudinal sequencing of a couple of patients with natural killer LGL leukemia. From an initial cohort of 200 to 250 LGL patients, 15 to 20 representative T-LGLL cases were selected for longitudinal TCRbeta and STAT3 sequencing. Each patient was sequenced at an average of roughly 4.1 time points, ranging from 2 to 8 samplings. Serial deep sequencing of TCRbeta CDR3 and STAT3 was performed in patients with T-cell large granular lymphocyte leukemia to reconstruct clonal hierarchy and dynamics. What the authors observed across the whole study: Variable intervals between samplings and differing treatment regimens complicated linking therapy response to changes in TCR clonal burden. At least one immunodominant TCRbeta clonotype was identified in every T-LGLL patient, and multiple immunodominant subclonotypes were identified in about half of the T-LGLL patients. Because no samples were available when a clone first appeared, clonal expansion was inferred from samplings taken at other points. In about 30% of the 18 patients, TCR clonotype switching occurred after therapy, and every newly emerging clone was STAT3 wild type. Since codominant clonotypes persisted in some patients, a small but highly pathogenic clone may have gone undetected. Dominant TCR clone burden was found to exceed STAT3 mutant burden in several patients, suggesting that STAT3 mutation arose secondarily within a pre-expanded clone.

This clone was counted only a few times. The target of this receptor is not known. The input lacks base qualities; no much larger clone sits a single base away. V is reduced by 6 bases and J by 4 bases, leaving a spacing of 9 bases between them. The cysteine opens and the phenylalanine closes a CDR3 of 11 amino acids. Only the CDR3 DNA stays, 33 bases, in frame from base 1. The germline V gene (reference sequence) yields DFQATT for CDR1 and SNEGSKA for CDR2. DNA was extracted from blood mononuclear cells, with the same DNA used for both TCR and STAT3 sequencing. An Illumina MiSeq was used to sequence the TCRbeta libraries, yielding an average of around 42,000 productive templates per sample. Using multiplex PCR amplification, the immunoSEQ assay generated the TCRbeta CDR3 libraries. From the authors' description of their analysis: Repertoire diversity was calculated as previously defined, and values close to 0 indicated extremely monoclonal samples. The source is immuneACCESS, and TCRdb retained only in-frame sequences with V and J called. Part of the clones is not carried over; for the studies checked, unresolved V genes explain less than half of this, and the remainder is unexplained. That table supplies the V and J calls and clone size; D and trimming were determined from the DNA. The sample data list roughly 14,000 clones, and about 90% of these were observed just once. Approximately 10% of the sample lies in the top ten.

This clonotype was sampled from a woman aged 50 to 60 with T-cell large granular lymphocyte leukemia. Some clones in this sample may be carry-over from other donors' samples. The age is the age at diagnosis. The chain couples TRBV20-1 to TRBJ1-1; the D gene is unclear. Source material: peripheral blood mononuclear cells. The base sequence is TGCAGTGCATTGAAGGGCACTGAAGCTTTCTTT. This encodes CSALKGTEAFF.